Listed here is a single TCR beta chain. Antigen unknown. This specimen comes from a study of T-cell reconstitution after alpha-beta-depleted transplantation in children. Study-level findings and limits: Some patients' high day-60 TCRbeta diversity was attributed to recipient cells surviving conditioning. Reportedly, only several hundred clones from non-depleted graft cells drove alpha-beta T-cell counts at about two months.

Unique molecular identifiers were used to barcode this TCRbeta library. TCRdb reanalysed the PCR reads using MiXCR and keeps one entry per CDR3 protein. This table holds approximately 650,000 distinct CDR3 sequences, about 12% found once. The CDR3 extends over 17 amino acids. Trimming pared 2 bases from V and 4 bases from J, leaving 18 bases between. The germline V gene has CDR1 SGHRS and CDR2 YFSETQ. Sample: PBMCs, taken before TCRalphabeta/CD19-depleted stem cell transplant. This receptor was identified in a girl aged 2 to 10 with congenital amegakaryocytic thrombocytopenia, due to receive a stem cell transplant. This rearrangement joins TRBV5-1 to TRBJ2-2, with D possibly matching TRBD2 (5 bases). The CDR3 here is CASSLSPPTDFTGELFF. CDR3 in DNA: TGCGCCAGCAGCTTAAGCCCTCCTACGGACTTCACCGGGGAGCTGTTTTTT.